The clone carrying this TCR beta chain was seen many times. What it binds is not known. This sample is drawn from a study of neurological immune-mediated disorders. The study, taken as a whole, reports: The study found no CDR3 amino acid sequences shared by expanded clones across subjects, suggesting private repertoires in all groups. Multiple sclerosis, the disease with the least TCR clonal expansion, fell below healthy controls, whereas HTLV-1-associated myelopathy showed the most.

5'RACE generated cDNA with 10-nucleotide random UMIs. Via MiXCR, TCRdb re-called the 5' RACE reads, giving one row per CDR3 protein. Of more than 75,000 distinct CDR3 sequences listed, about a tenth are singletons. V lost 3 bases and J 3 bases, leaving 6 bases between the germline ends. CDR3 size: 13 residues. The unsorted libraries were generated from a total of 2 million PBMCs, which had been stored in RNAlater at -80 C. This sequence was found in a middle-aged man in good health. Sequencing was done on a sample of PBMCs. The chain joins TRBV12-3 or TRBV12-4 to TRBJ1-5; D gene uncertain. The CDR3 DNA sequence: TGTGCCAGCAGTTTTGGATCCAATCAGCCCCAGCATTTT. Translated, it gives CASSFGSNQPQHF.